The 25 T cell receptor beta chains listed next were all sequenced from one sample in a study of blood T cells in healthy people across ages. A second PCR of about 7 to 12 cycles used a sample-barcoded 5' primer and a J-beta primer mix. TCRdb redid the calling of the 5' RACE reads with MiXCR, one entry per CDR3 protein. The data contain roughly 1,800,000 distinct CDR3 sequences, just under 50% of them singletons. The sequenced material came from blood. All receptors come from a woman between 35 and 50 years old in good health.

This clonotype was observed a handful of times. The CDR3 sequence is CASSALGTGGDGYTF. For the CDR3, the DNA is TGTGCCAGCAGCGCCTTGGGGACAGGGGGTGATGGCTACACCTTC. This chain links TRBV7-2 with TRBJ1-2; 11 bases align to TRBD1. The trim removed 5 bases at V and 6 bases at J, leaving 8 bases unmatched. The germline gives CDR1 SGHTA, CDR2 FQGNSA. There are 15 residues in the CDR3. The full variable domain, in which reference TRBV7-2 and TRBJ1-2 provide the parts outside the CDR3, is GAGVSQSPSNKVTEKGKDVELRCDPISGHTALYWYRQSLGQGLEFLIYFQGNSAPDKSGLPSDRFSAERTGGSVSTLTIQRTQQEDSAVYLCASSALGTGGDGYTFGSGTRLTVV.

With respect to this clonotype: The junction shows a germline mismatch at one end, possibly a read error. The chain is built from TRBV6-2 or TRBV6-3 and TRBJ2-6; TRBD1 is a possible D gene (5 bases). CDR1 MNHEY and CDR2 SVGEGT come from the germline V gene. The CDR3 runs 14 residues. CDR3 sequence reads: CASNTGSGADVLTF. The CDR3 DNA follows: TGTGCCAGCAATACAGGATCTGGGGCCGACGTCCTGACTTTC.

This sequence joins TRBV12-3 or TRBV12-4 and TRBJ1-1; D is uncertain. The CDR3 runs to 15 residues. V was trimmed by 5 bases and J by 0 bases, leaving 13 bases between them. CDR3 sequence reads: CASSPRFGMNTEAFF. Here the CDR3 DNA reads TGTGCCAGCAGTCCTCGTTTCGGCATGAACACTGAAGCTTTCTTT.

This clonotype was recorded once. The chain employs TRBV7-6 and TRBJ2-7; D remains ambiguous. V shed 5 bases and J shed 5 bases, with 10 bases lying between them. The CDR3 sequence is 12 residues long. Germline CDR1 reads SGHVS; CDR2 reads FNYEAQ. The DNA for the CDR3 is TGTGCCAGCAGCCCCGATATGGACGAGCAGTACTTC. It yields the protein CASSPDMDEQYF.

This clonotype was counted only a few times. V is TRBV6-6 and J is TRBJ2-4; D is possibly TRBD1 (5 bases). TRBJ2-5 matches the DNA end more closely, so the J call is doubtful. The CDR3 is 15 residues long. Germline CDR1 is MNHNY and CDR2 is SVGAGI (reference sequence). The chain's CDR3 is CASSSQKGMGETQYF. DNA of the CDR3: TGTGCCAGCAGTTCCCAGAAGGGGATGGGGGAGACCCAGTACTTC.

The gene calls are TRBV2 and TRBJ2-5; maybe TRBD2 (6 bases). Matching the DNA end better, TRBJ2-7 makes the J call doubtful. This CDR3 has 13 amino acids. CDR1 SNHLY and CDR2 FYNNEI come from the germline V gene. This chain's CDR3 is CASTKGLPNEQYF. The DNA for the CDR3 is TGTGCCAGCACCAAGGGACTCCCAAACGAGCAGTACTTC.

The V gene is TRBV7-9, the J gene TRBJ2-1; weak D call: TRBD1 (5 bases). The germline V and J ends were trimmed by 4 bases and 9 bases, with 10 bases remaining between them. This CDR3 has 12 residues. Germline V gene data show CDR1 as SEHNR and CDR2 as FQNEAQ (reference sequence). CDR3 sequence: CASSSPGCEQFF. In nucleotides, the CDR3 is TGTGCCAGCAGCTCCCCAGGGTGTGAGCAGTTCTTC.

This clonotype was seen more than once but under ten times. The chain links TRBV7-2 to TRBJ2-5, with 11 bases matching TRBD1. The CDR3 spans 16 residues. The germline V gene encodes CDR1 SGHTA and CDR2 FQGNSA. The V gene end was trimmed by 4 bases and the J gene end by 5 bases; junction bases not matched to a gene: 9. The CDR3 DNA is TGTGCCAGCAGCTCCCCTGGACAGGGGGCATCGGAGACCCAGTACTTC. It encodes CASSSPGQGASETQYF.

This clonotype was counted many times. The chain uses TRBV5-1 and TRBJ2-7; D not resolved. V was pared by 0 bases and J by 1 base, with 8 bases between. Germline CDR1 is SGHRS and CDR2 is YFSETQ. The CDR3 extends over 14 amino acids. The CDR3 here is CASSLGPASYEQYF. DNA of the CDR3: TGCGCCAGCAGCTTGGGGCCGGCATCCTACGAGCAGTACTTC.

This clonotype was seen a single time. The chain employs TRBV15 and TRBJ2-1; 16 bases are shared with TRBD2. With V trimmed by 2 bases and J by 7 bases, 17 bases remained unmatched. The CDR3 loop spans 21 amino acids. The germline V gene encodes CDR1 LNHNV and CDR2 YYDKDF (reference sequence). CDR3 bases: TGTGCCACCAGCAGACTCCATACCGGGACTAGCGGGGGGGCGATGTGGAATGAGCAGTTCTTC. Residues: CATSRLHTGTSGGAMWNEQFF.

The chain uses TRBV11-3 and TRBJ2-1; possibly TRBD1 for D (5 bases). This CDR3 has 14 amino acids. Germline V gives CDR1 SGHNT, CDR2 YENEEA. The V end lost 5 bases, the J end lost 6 bases, and 14 bases lay between the germline ends. CDR3 loop: CASSGGRVVNEQFF. CDR3 DNA sequence: TGTGCCAGCAGCGGTGGCAGGGTAGTCAATGAGCAGTTCTTC.

This chain uses TRBV6-5 with TRBJ2-5; D possibly corresponds to TRBD1 (7 bases). Germline-derived CDR1 and CDR2 are MNHEY and SVGAGI. This CDR3 has 17 amino acids. The germline V and J ends were trimmed by 0 bases and 4 bases, with 18 bases remaining between them. The CDR3 DNA is TGTGCCAGCAGTTACTCGGTAGACAGGGAGGATGGAGAGACCCAGTACTTC. Amino acid sequence: CASSYSVDREDGETQYF.

This chain uses TRBV2 with TRBJ2-2; D not resolved. The CDR3 runs 14 residues. The germline gives CDR1 SNHLY, CDR2 FYNNEI. Trimming left V 1 base short and J 10 bases short, with 13 bases between. The CDR3 DNA reads as TGTGCCAGCAGTGAAGGCAGGAGTGGGGAGGAGCTGTTTTTT. Its translation is CASSEGRSGEELFF.

The sample holds a few counts of this clonotype. This chain connects TRBV7-2 to TRBJ2-3, with a possible D match to TRBD1 (6 bases). Germline CDR1 and CDR2: SGHTA and FQGNSA. This CDR3 is built from 16 residues. V was shortened by 4 bases and J by 0 bases, with 14 bases between the two germline ends. The CDR3 reads CASSSPTRGSTDTQYF. CDR3 DNA sequence: TGTGCCAGCAGCTCCCCAACGAGGGGGAGCACAGATACGCAGTATTTT. Variable domain in full (rest from reference TRBV7-2 and TRBJ2-3): GAGVSQSPSNKVTEKGKDVELRCDPISGHTALYWYRQSLGQGLEFLIYFQGNSAPDKSGLPSDRFSAERTGGSVSTLTIQRTQQEDSAVYLCASSSPTRGSTDTQYFGPGTRLTVL.

V usage is TRBV27 and J usage is TRBJ2-5; either TRBD1 or TRBD2 may supply D (6 bases each). V gave up 4 bases and J gave up 7 bases, with 16 bases separating them. This CDR3 spans 14 amino acids. Per germline, CDR1 MNHEY and CDR2 SMNVEV (reference sequence). CDR3 sequence (DNA): TGTGCCAGCAGTTCCTCACCCAGGGGAGGGACCCAGTACTTC. Residues: CASSSSPRGGTQYF.

The chain links TRBV9 to TRBJ2-7; D is unresolved. CDR1 is SGDLS and CDR2 is YYNGEE in the germline V gene. The germline V and J ends were trimmed by 1 base and 1 base, with 9 bases remaining between them. The CDR3 contains 14 residues. This CDR3 is CASSVSEPSYEQYF. The CDR3 bases are TGTGCCAGCAGCGTATCCGAGCCGTCCTACGAGCAGTACTTC.

V is TRBV7-2 and J is TRBJ1-1; 7 bases fit TRBD1. Germline CDR1 reads SGHTA; CDR2 reads FQGNSA. V lost 4 bases to trimming and J lost 1 base; unmatched junction nucleotides: 9. The CDR3 consists of 16 residues. This chain's CDR3 is CASSYQGGPRNTEAFF. CDR3 nucleotides: TGTGCCAGCAGCTACCAAGGGGGCCCGAGGAACACTGAAGCTTTCTTT.

The sample holds a few counts of this clonotype. This sequence joins TRBV5-1 and TRBJ2-7, with D perhaps matching TRBD1 (5 bases). The CDR3 is 14 amino acids. Germline loops: CDR1 SGHRS, CDR2 YFSETQ. V shed 0 bases and J shed 7 bases, with 14 bases lying between them. DNA of the CDR3: TGCGCCAGCAGCTTGGAAAGGGGAATCAGGGAGCAGTACTTC. This encodes CASSLERGIREQYF.

This clonotype occurred a few times. CDR3 DNA sequence: TGTGCCAGCAGCGGGATACTAGGCGAGCAGTACTTC. This gives the protein CASSGILGEQYF. This sequence joins TRBV7-8 and TRBJ2-7, with D possibly matching TRBD2 (5 bases). From germline, CDR1 is SGHVS and CDR2 FQNEAQ. The CDR3 runs 12 residues. V gave up 5 bases and J gave up 6 bases, with 11 bases separating them.

The chain joins TRBV7-2 to TRBJ2-3; D uncertain. The V gene lost 1 base and the J gene lost 11 bases, with 22 bases spanning the gap. The CDR3 spans 16 residues. Germline V gene lookup returns CDR1 SGHTA and CDR2 FQGNSA. The CDR3, as DNA: TGTGCCAGCAGCTTAGATGGGAATGGGAACTCCAATAGGCAGTATTTT. Encoded protein: CASSLDGNGNSNRQYF.

V gene TRBV13 combines with J gene TRBJ2-3; 8 positions agree with TRBD2. V shed 4 bases, J shed 0 bases, and the junction held 6 bases outside the gene matches. The CDR3 runs to 16 residues. Germline V gene lookup returns CDR1 PRHDT and CDR2 FYEKMQ (reference sequence). The CDR3 protein is CASSSRGTRSTDTQYF. DNA for the CDR3: TGTGCCAGCAGCTCTAGGGGGACTAGGAGCACAGATACGCAGTATTTT.

This clonotype appeared a few times. V and J are TRBV20-1 and TRBJ2-3; 7 nucleotides align to TRBD2. The length of the CDR3 is 14 residues. J lost 0 bases, V lost 4 bases, and 4 bases had no gene match. Germline V gives CDR1 DFQATT, CDR2 SNEGSKA (reference sequence). The CDR3 loop reads CSAKLAPSTDTQYF. The CDR3 bases are TGCAGTGCTAAACTAGCGCCTAGCACAGATACGCAGTATTTT.

This clonotype was detected only a few times. The rearrangement uses TRBV13 and TRBJ2-1; 7 bases line up with TRBD1. The V and J ends lost 6 bases and 3 bases, in that order; junction bases with no gene match: 5. Germline lookup yields CDR1 PRHDT and CDR2 FYEKMQ (reference sequence). The CDR3 runs to 14 residues. The CDR3 DNA follows: TGTGCCAGCAGTATGGCAGGGGGCTACAATGAGCAGTTCTTC. It is translated as CASSMAGGYNEQFF. Variable domain in full (rest from reference TRBV13 and TRBJ2-1): AAGVIQSPRHLIKEKRETATLKCYPIPRHDTVYWYQQGPGQDPQFLISFYEKMQSDKGSIPDRFSAQQFSDYHSELNMSSLELGDSALYFCASSMAGGYNEQFFGPGTRLTVL.

There are a few counts of this clonotype. This chain uses TRBV6-4 with TRBJ2-7; TRBD1 is a possible D gene (6 bases). CDR1 is MRHNA, CDR2 SNTAGT, per germline. V lost 8 bases, J lost 0 bases, and 17 bases lay in between. The CDR3 totals 15 residues. CDR3 sequence: CASYASQGCSYEQYF. The CDR3 DNA reads as TGTGCCAGCTATGCGAGCCAGGGGTGCTCCTACGAGCAGTACTTC.

The genes are TRBV14 and TRBJ2-7; D may be TRBD2 (5 bases). The closer fit of TRBJ2-5 to the DNA end suggests the J call may be wrong. In germline, CDR1 is SGHDN, CDR2 FVKESK. The CDR3 has 13 amino acids. CDR3 amino acids: CASGLEHGETQYF. For the CDR3, the DNA is TGTGCCAGCGGACTGGAGCATGGAGAGACCCAGTACTTC.